A selection of T cell receptor beta chains follows, all from one sample in a study of blood T cells in healthy people across ages. Each CDR3 protein gets one entry after TCRdb re-called the 5' RACE reads with MiXCR. The sample has around 1,500,000 distinct CDR3 sequences; 42% are singletons. The specimen was blood. These receptors all stem from a woman between 18 and 30 years old in good health. The CDR3 runs from the conserved cysteine through the conserved F or W. D genes are given only for firm matches. Expanded clones get a size class; other rows say once, few or many, or leave the size out.

TRBJ1-5 | few | 15 | TRBV27 | . | TGTGCCAGCATCGTGGGGGCCGGGAGCAATCAGCCCCAGCATTTT | CASIVGAGSNQPQHF
TRBJ2-2 | few | 13 | TRBV10-3 | . | TGTGCCATCAGTGATTTGGACACCGGGGAGCTGTTTTTT | CAISDLDTGELFF
TRBJ2-7 | few | 19 | TRBV3-1 | TRBD1 | TGTGCCAGCAGCCAAGAAACCCTGGGCACACCGGGACAGAGCTACGAGCAGTACTTC | CASSQETLGTPGQSYEQYF
TRBJ1-2 | . | 13 | TRBV28 | TRBD1 | TGTGCCAGCAGACTCGGGACAGAATATGGCTACACCTTC | CASRLGTEYGYTF
TRBJ2-3 | . | 16 | TRBV3-1 | TRBD2 | TGTGCCAGCAGCCTCCAGCGGGGGCCCTACACAGAGACGCAGTATTTT | CASSLQRGPYTETQYF
TRBJ2-1 | . | 15 | TRBV15 | . | TGTGCCACCAGTCGTCACGGGGGAGTATACAATGAGCAGTTCTTC | CATSRHGGVYNEQFF
TRBJ1-3 | . | 17 | TRBV4-1 | . | TGCGCCAGCAGCCAAGGTGAGAGGGTCTCCTCTGGAAACACCATATATTTT | CASSQGERVSSGNTIYF
TRBJ2-7 | . | 15 | TRBV28 | . | TGTGCCAGCAGCCATGAAGTGGCAGGCGCCTACGAGCAGTACTTC | CASSHEVAGAYEQYF
TRBJ2-7 | . | 16 | TRBV12-3/TRBV12-4 | TRBD1 | TGTGCCAGCAGTTTAGCTCTCCGGGACAGGGGCGACGAGCAGTACTTC | CASSLALRDRGDEQYF
TRBJ2-2 | . | 11 | TRBV20-1 | . | TGCAGTGCCGGACAGACCGGGGAGCTGTTTTTT | CSAGQTGELFF
TRBJ2-1 | . | 15 | TRBV5-1 | TRBD2 | TGCGCCAGCAGCGGCGGGACTAGTTACTACAATGAGCAGTTCTTC | CASSGGTSYYNEQFF
TRBJ2-3 | many | 15 | TRBV21-1 | . | TGTGCCAGCAGAACAACGGCAGGCAGCACAGATACGCAGTATTTT | CASRTTAGSTDTQYF
TRBJ1-2 | . | 15 | TRBV9 | TRBD1 | TGTGCCAGCAGCGCCCGGGACAGGGGAGGCTATGGCTACACCTTC | CASSARDRGGYGYTF
TRBJ1-2 | few | 16 | TRBV5-1 | . | TGCGCCAGCAGCTTCACCTTGGACACCCAGAACTATGGCTACACCTTC | CASSFTLDTQNYGYTF
TRBJ2-1 | . | 17 | TRBV7-8 | TRBD2 | TGTGCCAGCAGCTCAGTAGCGGGAGGCTTATCCTACAATGAGCAGTTCTTC | CASSSVAGGLSYNEQFF
TRBJ2-1 | . | 15 | TRBV6-5 | . | TGTGCCAGCAGTTTTGGTGGGAGCGGGCAAGATGAGCAGTTCTTC | CASSFGGSGQDEQFF
TRBJ2-3 | . | 17 | TRBV12-3/TRBV12-4 | . | TGTGCCAGCAGTTTAGGACTCGGGACTAGGGGGCAGGATACGCAGTATTTT | CASSLGLGTRGQDTQYF
TRBJ1-5 | few | 14 | TRBV12-3/TRBV12-4 | TRBD1 | TGTGCCAGCAGTCTTCGACAGGGGGACGGGCCCCAGCATTTT | CASSLRQGDGPQHF
TRBJ2-1 | . | 13 | TRBV20-1 | . | TGCAGTGCTAGAGAGGGGTCCTACAATGAGCAGTTCTTC | CSAREGSYNEQFF
TRBJ2-7 | few | 13 | TRBV20-1 | TRBD2 | TGCAGAGCATTGCGCGGGAGTTACAATGAGCAGTACTTC | CRALRGSYNEQYF
TRBJ2-5 | few | 14 | TRBV20-1 | . | TGCAGTGCCCCACGGAGCGGGCGAGAAGAGACCCAGTACTTC | CSAPRSGREETQYF
TRBJ1-6 | many | 13 | TRBV25-1 | TRBD1 | TGTGCCAGCGCGGGACAGCCGAATTCACCCCTCCACTTT | CASAGQPNSPLHF
TRBJ1-2 | once | 13 | TRBV9 | . | TGTGCCAGCAGCTCCCTCCTGTCGACCGGCTACACCTTC | CASSSLLSTGYTF
TRBJ2-3 | few | 15 | TRBV5-5 | . | TGTGCCAGCACCACGGGCGCGACTAGCACAGATACGCAGTATTTT | CASTTGATSTDTQYF
TRBJ2-2 | . | 15 | TRBV5-1 | . | TGCGCCAGCAGCTTCCGGGACACCTACACCGGGGAGCTGTTTTTT | CASSFRDTYTGELFF
TRBJ1-5 | . | 13 | TRBV7-2 | . | TGTGCCAGCAGCTTTGCCAGCCGAGAGCCCCAGCATTTT | CASSFASREPQHF
TRBJ2-1 | . | 17 | TRBV9 | . | TGTGCCAGCAGCGAAACTCCCGGGGTGAGCTCCTACAATGAGCAGTTCTTC | CASSETPGVSSYNEQFF
TRBJ1-2 | . | 16 | TRBV6-1 | . | TGTGCCAGCAGTGACCACGGACAGCACATACTCTATGGCTACACCTTC | CASSDHGQHILYGYTF
TRBJ2-7 | . | 17 | TRBV27 | TRBD2 | TGTGCCAGCAGTTTATCTAGCGGGGGGAATAACAGGTACGAGCAGTACTTC | CASSLSSGGNNRYEQYF
TRBJ1-5 | . | 15 | TRBV2 | . | TGTGCCAGCAGTGAAGAAACCGCCCGCAATCAGCCCCAGCATTTT | CASSEETARNQPQHF
TRBJ2-7 | few | 18 | TRBV5-1 | . | TGCGCCAGCAGCTTGGTGGGGAGAGGGCGAGTCAGCTCCTACGAGCAGTACTTC | CASSLVGRGRVSSYEQYF
TRBJ1-1 | . | 17 | TRBV4-3 | . | TGCGCCAGCAGCCAAGATCCGAGGGGGGTTTTGTTCACTGAAGCTTTCTTT | CASSQDPRGVLFTEAFF
TRBJ2-5 | few | 15 | TRBV2 | TRBD2 | TGTGCCAGCAGTCGAGCGGGAGGGCCCCTCGAGACCCAGTACTTC | CASSRAGGPLETQYF
TRBJ2-1 | few | 18 | TRBV10-1 | TRBD2 | TGCGCCAGCAGTGACTTGGGGGTTAGCGGGCCCTACTCCTCTGAGCAGTTCTTC | CASSDLGVSGPYSSEQFF
TRBJ2-7 | . | 16 | TRBV14 | TRBD1 | TGTGCCAGCAGCCAAGATGTGACAGGGGAGGCCTACGAGCAGTACTTC | CASSQDVTGEAYEQYF
TRBJ2-7 | . | 11 | TRBV28 | . | TGTGCCAGCAGCGGGGGATTCGAGCAGTACTTC | CASSGGFEQYF
TRBJ2-1 | few | 16 | TRBV5-1 | TRBD1 | TGCGCCAGCAGCCAGGAAGAGGACAGGGGGCGCGATGAGCAGTTCTTC | CASSQEEDRGRDEQFF
TRBJ1-2 | few | 12 | TRBV14 | . | TGTGCCAGCAGCCCCCTCCTGGGTGGCTACACCTTC | CASSPLLGGYTF
TRBJ2-3 | few | 15 | TRBV29-1 | . | TGCAGCGTGTGGACGGGAGTTTCTAGCACAGATACGCAGTATTTT | CSVWTGVSSTDTQYF
TRBJ2-1 | few | 16 | TRBV7-8 | TRBD2 | TGTGCCAGCAGCTTACGACTAGCCCCGTCCTACAATGAGCAGTTCTTC | CASSLRLAPSYNEQFF